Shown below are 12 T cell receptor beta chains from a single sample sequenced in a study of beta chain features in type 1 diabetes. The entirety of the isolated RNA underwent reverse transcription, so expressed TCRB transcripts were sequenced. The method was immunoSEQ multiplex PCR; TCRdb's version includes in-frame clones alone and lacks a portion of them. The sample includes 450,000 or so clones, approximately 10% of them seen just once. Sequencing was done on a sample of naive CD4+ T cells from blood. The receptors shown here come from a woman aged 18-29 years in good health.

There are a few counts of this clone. CDR3 region: CAISETWTSGGSGNEQFF. The CDR3 DNA follows: TGTGCCATCAGTGAGACCTGGACTAGCGGGGGAAGTGGCAATGAGCAGTTCTTC. This chain joins TRBV10-3 and TRBJ2-1; TRBD2 matches at 13 bases. The CDR3 covers 18 residues. Trimming removed 2 bases from V and 6 bases from J; junction bases left unmatched: 10. Germline V gene lookup returns CDR1 ENHRY and CDR2 SYGVKD.

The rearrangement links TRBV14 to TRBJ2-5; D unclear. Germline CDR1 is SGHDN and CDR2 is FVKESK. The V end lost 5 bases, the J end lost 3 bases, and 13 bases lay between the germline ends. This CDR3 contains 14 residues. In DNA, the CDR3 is TGTGCCAGCAGCGCACATCGCAAAAAAGAGACCCAGTACTTC. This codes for CASSAHRKKETQYF.

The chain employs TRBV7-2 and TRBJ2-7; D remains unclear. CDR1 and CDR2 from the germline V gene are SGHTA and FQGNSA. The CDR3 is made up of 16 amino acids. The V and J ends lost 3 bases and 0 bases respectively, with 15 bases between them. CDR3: CASSFEVQRPSYEQYF. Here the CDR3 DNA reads TGTGCCAGCAGCTTTGAGGTCCAGCGCCCCTCCTACGAGCAGTACTTC.

Written as DNA, the CDR3 is TGTGCCAGCTCACAGTCGGACAGGGCGAACACCGGGGAGCTGTTTTTT. Translating it yields CASSQSDRANTGELFF. V gene TRBV18 combines with J gene TRBJ2-2; 8 nucleotides agree with TRBD1. Trimming at V came to 4 bases and at J to 0 bases, leaving 4 bases not matched to a gene. Germline V gives CDR1 KGHSH, CDR2 LQKENI. The CDR3 spans 16 residues.

CDR3 residues: CASSRGGDLETQYF. As DNA, the CDR3 is TGTGCCAGCAGCCGAGGGGGCGATCTAGAGACCCAGTACTTC. V is TRBV5-4 and J is TRBJ2-5; 7 positions agree with TRBD1. The CDR3 covers 14 residues. Germline assignment: CDR1 SGHNT and CDR2 YYREEE (reference sequence). With V trimmed by 4 bases and J by 4 bases, 7 bases remained unmatched. The whole variable domain, remainder taken from reference TRBV5-4 and TRBJ2-5, is ETGVTQSPTHLIKTRGQQVTLRCSSQSGHNTVSWYQQALGQGPQFIFQYYREEENGRGNFPPRFSGLQFPNYSSELNVNALELDDSALYLCASSRGGDLETQYFGPGTRLLVL.

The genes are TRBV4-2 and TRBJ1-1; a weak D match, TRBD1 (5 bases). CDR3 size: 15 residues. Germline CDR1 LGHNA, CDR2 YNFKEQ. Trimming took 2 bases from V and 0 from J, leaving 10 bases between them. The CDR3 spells CASSQRDGLNTEAFF. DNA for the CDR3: TGTGCCAGCAGCCAAAGGGACGGTCTGAACACTGAAGCTTTCTTT.

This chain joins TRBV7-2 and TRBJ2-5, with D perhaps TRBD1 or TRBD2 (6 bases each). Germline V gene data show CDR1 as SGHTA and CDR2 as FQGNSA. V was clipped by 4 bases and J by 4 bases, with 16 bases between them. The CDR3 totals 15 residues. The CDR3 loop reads CASSSRRRGVETQYF. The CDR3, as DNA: TGTGCCAGCAGCTCTCGGCGGAGGGGGGTAGAGACCCAGTACTTC.

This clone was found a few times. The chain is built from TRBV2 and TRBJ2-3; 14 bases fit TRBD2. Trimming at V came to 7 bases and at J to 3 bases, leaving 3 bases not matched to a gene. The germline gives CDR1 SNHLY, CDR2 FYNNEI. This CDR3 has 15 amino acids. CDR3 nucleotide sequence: TGTGCCAGCACCGGACTAGCGGGAGGTACAGATACGCAGTATTTT. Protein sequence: CASTGLAGGTDTQYF.

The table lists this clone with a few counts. The CDR3 region is CASSPHTGDNDNEQFF. For the CDR3, the DNA is TGTGCCAGCAGCCCCCATACAGGGGACAACGACAATGAGCAGTTCTTC. The rearrangement joins TRBV14 to TRBJ2-1; TRBD1 matches at 7 bases. Germline lookup yields CDR1 SGHDN and CDR2 FVKESK. With V trimmed by 4 bases and J by 5 bases, 11 bases remained unmatched. The CDR3 extends over 16 amino acids.

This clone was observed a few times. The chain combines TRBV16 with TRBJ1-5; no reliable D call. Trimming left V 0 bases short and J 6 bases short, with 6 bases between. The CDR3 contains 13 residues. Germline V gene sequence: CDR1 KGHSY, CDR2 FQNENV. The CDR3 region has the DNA TGTGCCAGCAGCCAATCGGGCATTCAGCCCCAGCATTTT. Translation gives CASSQSGIQPQHF.

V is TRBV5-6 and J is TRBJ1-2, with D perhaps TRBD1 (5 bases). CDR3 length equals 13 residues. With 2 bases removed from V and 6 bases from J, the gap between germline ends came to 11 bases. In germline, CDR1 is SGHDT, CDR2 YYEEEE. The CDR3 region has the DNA TGTGCCAGCAGCTTCCGGCAGGGCGATGGCTACACCTTC. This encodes CASSFRQGDGYTF.

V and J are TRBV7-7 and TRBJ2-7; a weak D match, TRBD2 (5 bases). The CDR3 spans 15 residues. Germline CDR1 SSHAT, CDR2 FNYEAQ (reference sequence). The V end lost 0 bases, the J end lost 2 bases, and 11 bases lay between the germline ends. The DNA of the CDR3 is TGTGCCAGCAGCTTAGCCTCGGGGATCCCCTACGAGCAGTACGTC. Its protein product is CASSLASGIPYEQYV.